This TCR beta chain was sequenced during a study of CD8 T cells in Susac syndrome. The multiple sclerosis controls comprised treatment-naive patients whose relapsing-remitting disease was stable or active. With 4 bases clipped from V and 2 bases from J, the junction kept 3 bases outside the gene matches. Germline CDR1 is ENHRY and CDR2 is SYGVKD. The CDR3 has 15 residues. Reverse transcription of about 0.5 to 1 ug RNA was carried out with random hexamers. Coverage of TCR beta CDR3 amplification by immunoSEQ multiplex PCR extended to 54 Vbeta and 13 Jbeta. TCRdb passed the immunoSEQ multiplex PCR reads through MiXCR, listing each CDR3 protein once. The sample lists about 290,000 distinct CDR3 sequences, over 75% occurring once.

The clonotype comes from a human donor with multiple sclerosis. Sample: CD8+ T cells from PBMCs. The rearrangement uses TRBV10-3 and TRBJ2-3; TRBD2 matches 10 bases. CDR3 bases: TGTGCCATCAGTGCTAGCGGGGGCGCCACAGATACGCAGTATTTT. It is translated as CAISASGGATDTQYF.